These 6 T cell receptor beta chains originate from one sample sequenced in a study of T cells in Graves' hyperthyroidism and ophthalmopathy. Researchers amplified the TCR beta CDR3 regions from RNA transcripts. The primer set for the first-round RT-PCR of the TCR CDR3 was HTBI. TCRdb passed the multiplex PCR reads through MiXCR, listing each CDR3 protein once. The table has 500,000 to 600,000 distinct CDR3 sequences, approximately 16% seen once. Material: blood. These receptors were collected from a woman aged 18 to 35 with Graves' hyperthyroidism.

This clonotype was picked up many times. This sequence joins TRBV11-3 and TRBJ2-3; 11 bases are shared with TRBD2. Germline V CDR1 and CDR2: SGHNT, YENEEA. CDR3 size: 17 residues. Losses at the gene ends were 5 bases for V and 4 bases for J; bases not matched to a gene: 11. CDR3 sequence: CASSLGLAGRKADTQYF. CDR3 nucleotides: TGTGCCAGCAGCCTCGGACTAGCGGGTCGCAAGGCAGATACGCAGTATTTT.

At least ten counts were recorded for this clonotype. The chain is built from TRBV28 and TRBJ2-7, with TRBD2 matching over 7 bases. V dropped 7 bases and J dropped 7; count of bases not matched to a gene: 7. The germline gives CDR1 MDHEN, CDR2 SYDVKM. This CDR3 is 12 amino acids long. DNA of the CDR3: TGTGCCAGCAATGGGGGAGGGTTAGAGCAGTACTTC. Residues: CASNGGGLEQYF.

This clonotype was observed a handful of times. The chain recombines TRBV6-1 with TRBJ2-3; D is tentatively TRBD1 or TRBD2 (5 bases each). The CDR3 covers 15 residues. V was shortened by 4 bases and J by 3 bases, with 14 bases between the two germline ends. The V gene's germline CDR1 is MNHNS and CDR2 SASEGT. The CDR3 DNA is TGTGCCAGCAGTGGGGGACCAGGGTGGACAGATACGCAGTATTTT. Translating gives CASSGGPGWTDTQYF.

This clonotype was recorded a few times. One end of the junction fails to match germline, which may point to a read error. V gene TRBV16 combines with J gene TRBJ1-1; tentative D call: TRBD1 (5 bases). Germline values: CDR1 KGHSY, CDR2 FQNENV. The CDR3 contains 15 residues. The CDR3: CAGSQSLGDSTEAFF. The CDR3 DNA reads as TGTGCCGGCAGCCAATCGTTGGGGGACTCCACTGAAGCTTTCTTT. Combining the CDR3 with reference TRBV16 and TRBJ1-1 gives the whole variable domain GEEVAQTPKHLVRGEGQKAKLYCAPIKGHSYVFWYQQVLKNEFKFLISFQNENVFDETGMPKERFSAKCLPNSPCSLEIQATKLEDSAVYFCAGSQSLGDSTEAFFGQGTRLTVV.

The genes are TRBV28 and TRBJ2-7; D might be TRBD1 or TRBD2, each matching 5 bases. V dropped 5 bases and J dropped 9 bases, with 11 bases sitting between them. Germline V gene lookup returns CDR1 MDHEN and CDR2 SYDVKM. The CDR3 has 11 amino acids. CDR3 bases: TGTGCCAGCAGTACTCGGGACGGGCAGTACTTC. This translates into CASSTRDGQYF.

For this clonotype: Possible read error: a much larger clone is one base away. This CDR3 reads CASSRVASGSRDEQFF. The CDR3 region has the DNA TGTGCCAGCAGCAGAGTGGCTAGCGGGAGCCGCGATGAGCAGTTCTTC. The chain combines TRBV7-9 with TRBJ2-1; 10 bases match TRBD2. J lost 8 bases, V lost 5 bases, and 12 bases had no gene match. The CDR3 runs 16 residues. Germline V gives CDR1 SEHNR, CDR2 FQNEAQ (reference sequence).